This T cell receptor beta chain emerged from a study of blood T cells in healthy people across ages. The study's findings and limits: Unknown CMV status may confound age-related changes in expanded clones.

Worth noting for this clonotype: Its antigen remains unknown.

Together with a sample-barcoded 5' primer, a J-beta primer mix was included in a second PCR lasting about 7 to 12 cycles. TCRdb reprocessed the 5' RACE reads via MiXCR and lists one record per CDR3 protein. The sample yields about 780,000 distinct CDR3 sequences, 46% seen once. The CDR3 covers 15 residues. The germline V gene has CDR1 MDHEN and CDR2 SYDVKM. Each donor was a healthy Caucasian individual from Russia, aged roughly 6 to 100. Each donor had roughly 10 milliliters of peripheral blood drawn. No fewer than 7 million PBMCs went into each sample. Sample: blood. The rearrangement joins TRBV28 to TRBJ2-4; 9 nucleotides match TRBD1. The tail of the sequence fits TRBJ2-5 better, so the J call may be wrong. This sequence originates from a man older than 75 in good health. In DNA, the CDR3 is TGTGCCAGCAGCTACGGGACAGGGCGGACTGAGACCCAGTACTTC. Translation gives CASSYGTGRTETQYF.